The sequence of this T cell receptor (beta chain) was determined in a study of CD8 T cells in ankylosing spondylitis. Study-wide points: A TCR beta motif of about 8 highly homologous variants appeared characteristic of ankylosing spondylitis blood. The authors reported significant enrichment of disease-linked clones in matched ankylosing spondylitis synovial fluid. Both synovial fluid and blood in reactive arthritis had previously been reported to carry some motif variants.

Via MiXCR, TCRdb re-called the 5' RACE reads, giving one row per CDR3 protein. The sample has under 550,000 distinct CDR3 sequences, 20% to 30% seen once. Germline CDR1 and CDR2: ENHRY and SYGVKD. The CDR3 sequence is 15 residues long. V was shortened by 10 bases and J by 0 bases, with 16 bases between the two germline ends. This clonotype has just a few counts. Its antigen is currently unknown. This TCR came from a male donor with ankylosing spondylitis. The sample comprised blood, either unsorted or a sorted T cell fraction (not recorded which). V gene TRBV10-3 combines with J gene TRBJ1-5; D remains ambiguous. This chain's CDR3 is CATSTTLPSNQPQHF. Here the CDR3 DNA reads TGTGCCACCTCCACGACACTCCCTAGCAATCAGCCCCAGCATTTT.